The clone carrying this T cell receptor beta chain was picked up one time. Its matching antigen is unknown. The CDR3 covers 14 residues. J gave up 1 base and V 8 bases, and 7 bases lay outside the gene matches. Germline CDR1 is SGHVS and CDR2 is FNYEAQ. Clones were read by immunoSEQ multiplex PCR, and TCRdb kept only the in-frame ones, dropping some. The sample contains fewer than 5,500 clones, roughly 81% of which appear only once. The data derive from a study of T cell repertoires in ileal Crohn's disease. The study's findings and limits: Mucosal expansions were suggested to be mainly CD8 T cells. Endoscopic recurrence occurred in every patient whose clonality exceeded 26.8%.

Source material: ileal tissue. The gene calls are TRBV7-6 and TRBJ1-2, with TRBD1 matching over 7 bases. This sequence was found in an adult with Crohn's disease. CDR3 sequence (DNA): TGTGCCAGCGGGACAGACAGGGATAACTATGGCTACACCTTC. Translated, it gives CASGTDRDNYGYTF.